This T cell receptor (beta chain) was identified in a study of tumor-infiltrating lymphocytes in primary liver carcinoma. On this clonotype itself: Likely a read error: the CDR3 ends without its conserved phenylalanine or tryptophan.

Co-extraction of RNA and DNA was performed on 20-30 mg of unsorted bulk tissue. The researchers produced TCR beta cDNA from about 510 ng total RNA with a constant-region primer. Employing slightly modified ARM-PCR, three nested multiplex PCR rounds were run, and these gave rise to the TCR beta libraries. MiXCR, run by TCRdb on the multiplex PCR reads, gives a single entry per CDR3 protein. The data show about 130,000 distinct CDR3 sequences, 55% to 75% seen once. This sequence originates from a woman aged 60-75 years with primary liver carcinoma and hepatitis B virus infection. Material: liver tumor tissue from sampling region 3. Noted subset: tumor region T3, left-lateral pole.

CDR3 in DNA: TGTGCCAGCAGTCAACGGGCAGTGAATAAATCACCCCTCCACTCT. Its protein is CASSQRAVNKSPLHS. The chain links TRBV11-2 to TRBJ1-6; no reliable D call. Germline V gene data show CDR1 as SGHAT and CDR2 as FQNNGV. The CDR3 totals 15 residues.